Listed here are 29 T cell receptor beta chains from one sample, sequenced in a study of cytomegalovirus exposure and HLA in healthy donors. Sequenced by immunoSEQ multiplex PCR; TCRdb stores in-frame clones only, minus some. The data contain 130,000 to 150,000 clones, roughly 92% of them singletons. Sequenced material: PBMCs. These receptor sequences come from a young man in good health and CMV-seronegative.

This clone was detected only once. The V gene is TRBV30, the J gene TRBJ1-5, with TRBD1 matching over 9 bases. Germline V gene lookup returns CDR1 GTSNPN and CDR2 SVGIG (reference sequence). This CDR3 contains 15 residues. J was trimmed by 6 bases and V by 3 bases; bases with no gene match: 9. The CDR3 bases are TGTGCCTGGAGGATGACAGGGGGAGACGGTCAGCCCCAGCATTTT. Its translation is CAWRMTGGDGQPQHF.

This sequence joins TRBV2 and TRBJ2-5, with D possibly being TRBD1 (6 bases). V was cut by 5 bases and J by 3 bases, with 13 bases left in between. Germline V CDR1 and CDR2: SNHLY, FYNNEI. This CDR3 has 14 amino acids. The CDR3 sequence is CASSPDSLKETQYF. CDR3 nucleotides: TGTGCCAGCAGTCCGGACAGTCTAAAAGAGACCCAGTACTTC. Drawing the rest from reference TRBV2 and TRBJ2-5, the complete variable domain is EPEVTQTPSHQVTQMGQEVILRCVPISNHLYFYWYRQILGQKVEFLVSFYNNEISEKSEIFDDQFSVERPDGSNFTLKIRSTKLEDSAMYFCASSPDSLKETQYFGPGTRLLVL.

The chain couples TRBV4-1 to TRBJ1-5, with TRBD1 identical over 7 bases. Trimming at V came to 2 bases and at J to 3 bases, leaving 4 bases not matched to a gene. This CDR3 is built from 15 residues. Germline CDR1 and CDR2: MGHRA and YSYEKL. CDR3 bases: TGCGCCAGCAGCCAATTCGACAGGGACAATCAGCCCCAGCATTTT. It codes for CASSQFDRDNQPQHF.

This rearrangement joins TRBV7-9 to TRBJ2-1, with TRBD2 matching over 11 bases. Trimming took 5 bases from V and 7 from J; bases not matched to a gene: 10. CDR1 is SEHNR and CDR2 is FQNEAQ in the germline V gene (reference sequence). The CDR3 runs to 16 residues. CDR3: CASSQIAGGPGNEQFF. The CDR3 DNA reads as TGTGCCAGCAGCCAAATAGCGGGAGGGCCTGGGAATGAGCAGTTCTTC.

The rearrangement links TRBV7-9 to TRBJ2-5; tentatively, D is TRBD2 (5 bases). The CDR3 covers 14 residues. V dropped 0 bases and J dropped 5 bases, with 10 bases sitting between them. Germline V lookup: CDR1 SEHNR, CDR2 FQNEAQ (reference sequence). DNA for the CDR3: TGTGCCAGCAGCTTAGCGGCCGGGGTCGAGACCCAGTACTTC. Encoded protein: CASSLAAGVETQYF.

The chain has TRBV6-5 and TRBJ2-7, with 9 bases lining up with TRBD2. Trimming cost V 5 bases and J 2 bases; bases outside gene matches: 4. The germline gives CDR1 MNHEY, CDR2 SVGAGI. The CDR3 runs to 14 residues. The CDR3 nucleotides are TGTGCCAGCAGTGGGCTAGCGGGGACCTACGAGCAGTACTTC. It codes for CASSGLAGTYEQYF.

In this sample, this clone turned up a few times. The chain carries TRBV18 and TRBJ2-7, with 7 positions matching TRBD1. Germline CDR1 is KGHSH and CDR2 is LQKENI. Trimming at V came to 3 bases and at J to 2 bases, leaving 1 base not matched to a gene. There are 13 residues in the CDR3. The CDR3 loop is CASSPDRTYEQYV. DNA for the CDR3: TGTGCCAGCTCACCGGACAGGACCTACGAGCAGTACGTC.

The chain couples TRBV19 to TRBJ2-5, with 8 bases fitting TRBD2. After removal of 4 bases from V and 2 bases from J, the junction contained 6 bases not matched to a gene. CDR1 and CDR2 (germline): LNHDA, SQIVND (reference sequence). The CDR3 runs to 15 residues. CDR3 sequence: CASSTGLAVQETQYF. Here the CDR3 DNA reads TGTGCCAGTAGTACAGGACTAGCTGTTCAAGAGACCCAGTACTTC.

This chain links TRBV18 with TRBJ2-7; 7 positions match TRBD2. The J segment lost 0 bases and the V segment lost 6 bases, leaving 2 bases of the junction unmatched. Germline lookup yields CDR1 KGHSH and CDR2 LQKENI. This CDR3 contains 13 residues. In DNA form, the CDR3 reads TGTGCCAGCTCGTCGGGGGGCTCCTACGAGCAGTACTTC. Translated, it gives CASSSGGSYEQYF.

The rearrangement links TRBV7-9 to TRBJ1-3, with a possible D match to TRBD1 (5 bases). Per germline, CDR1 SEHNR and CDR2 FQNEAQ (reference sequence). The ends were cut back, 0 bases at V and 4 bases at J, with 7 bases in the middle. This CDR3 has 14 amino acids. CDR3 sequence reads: CASSLAGAGNTIYF. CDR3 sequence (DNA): TGTGCCAGCAGCTTAGCAGGGGCCGGAAACACCATATATTTT.

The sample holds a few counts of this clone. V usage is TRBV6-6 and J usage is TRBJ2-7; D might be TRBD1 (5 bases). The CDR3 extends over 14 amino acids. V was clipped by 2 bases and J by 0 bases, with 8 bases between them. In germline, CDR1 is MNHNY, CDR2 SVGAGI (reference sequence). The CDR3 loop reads CASSYQDNSYEQYF. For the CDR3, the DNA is TGTGCCAGCAGTTACCAGGACAACTCCTACGAGCAGTACTTC.

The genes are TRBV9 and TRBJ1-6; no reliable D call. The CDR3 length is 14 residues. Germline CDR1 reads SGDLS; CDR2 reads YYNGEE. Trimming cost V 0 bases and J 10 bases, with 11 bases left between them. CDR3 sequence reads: CASSVGEVGSPLHF. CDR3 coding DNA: TGTGCCAGCAGCGTAGGGGAGGTGGGATCACCCCTCCACTTT.

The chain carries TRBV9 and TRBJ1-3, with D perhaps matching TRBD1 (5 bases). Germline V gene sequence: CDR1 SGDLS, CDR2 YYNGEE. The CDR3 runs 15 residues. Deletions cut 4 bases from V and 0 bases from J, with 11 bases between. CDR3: CASSTDTSSGNTIYF. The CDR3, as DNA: TGTGCCAGCAGCACGGACACTTCCTCTGGAAACACCATATATTTT.

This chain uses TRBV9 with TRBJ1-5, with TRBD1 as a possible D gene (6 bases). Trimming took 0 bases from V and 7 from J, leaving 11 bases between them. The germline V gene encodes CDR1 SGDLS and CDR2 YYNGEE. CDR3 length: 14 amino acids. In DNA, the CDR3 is TGTGCCAGCAGCGTAGGGGGGGGCGGGCAGCCCCAGCATTTT. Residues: CASSVGGGGQPQHF.

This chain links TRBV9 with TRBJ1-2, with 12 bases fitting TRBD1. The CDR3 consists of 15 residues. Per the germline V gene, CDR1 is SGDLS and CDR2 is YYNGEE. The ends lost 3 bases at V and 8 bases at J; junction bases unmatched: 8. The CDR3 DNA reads TGTGCCAGCAGCGGGGATGGGACAGGGGGCAGGGGCTACACCTTC. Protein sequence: CASSGDGTGGRGYTF. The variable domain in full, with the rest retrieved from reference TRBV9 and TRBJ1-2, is DSGVTQTPKHLITATGQRVTLRCSPRSGDLSVYWYQQSLDQGLQFLIQYYNGEERAKGNILERFSAQQFPDLHSELNLSSLELGDSALYFCASSGDGTGGRGYTFGSGTRLTVV.

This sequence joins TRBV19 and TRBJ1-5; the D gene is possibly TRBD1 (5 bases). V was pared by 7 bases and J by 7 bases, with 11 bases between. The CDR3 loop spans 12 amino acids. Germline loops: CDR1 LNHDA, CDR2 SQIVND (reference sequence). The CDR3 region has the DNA TGTGCCAGTACAGGGCAGGGCCAGCCCCAGCATTTT. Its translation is CASTGQGQPQHF.

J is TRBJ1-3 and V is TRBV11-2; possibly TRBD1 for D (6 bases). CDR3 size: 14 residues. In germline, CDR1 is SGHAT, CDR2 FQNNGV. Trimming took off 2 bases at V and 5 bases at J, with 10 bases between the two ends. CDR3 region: CASSLSQGRNTIYF. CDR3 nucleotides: TGTGCCAGCAGCTTAAGCCAGGGGAGAAACACCATATATTTT. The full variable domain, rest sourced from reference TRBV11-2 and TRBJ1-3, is EAGVAQSPRYKIIEKRQSVAFWCNPISGHATLYWYQQILGQGPKLLIQFQNNGVVDDSQLPKDRFSAERLKGVDSTLKIQPAKLEDSAVYLCASSLSQGRNTIYFGEGSWLTVV.

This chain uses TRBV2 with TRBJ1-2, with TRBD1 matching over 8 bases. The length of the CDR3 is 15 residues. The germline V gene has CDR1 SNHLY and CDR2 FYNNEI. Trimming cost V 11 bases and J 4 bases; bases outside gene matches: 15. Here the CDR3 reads CADFGGQGSFYGYTF. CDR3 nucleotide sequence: TGTGCCGACTTCGGCGGACAGGGATCGTTCTATGGCTACACCTTC.

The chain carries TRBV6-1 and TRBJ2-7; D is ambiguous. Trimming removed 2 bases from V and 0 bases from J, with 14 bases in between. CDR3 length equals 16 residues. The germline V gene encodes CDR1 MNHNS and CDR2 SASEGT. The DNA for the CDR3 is TGTGCCAGCAGTGAATCCTCAGGCAGATACTCCTACGAGCAGTACGTC. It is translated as CASSESSGRYSYEQYV.

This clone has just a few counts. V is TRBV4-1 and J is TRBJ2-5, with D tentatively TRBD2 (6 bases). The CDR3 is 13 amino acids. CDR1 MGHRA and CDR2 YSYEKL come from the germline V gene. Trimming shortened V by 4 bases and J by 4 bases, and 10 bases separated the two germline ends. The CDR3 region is CASSRLGGETQYF. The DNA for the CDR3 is TGCGCCAGCAGCCGATTGGGAGGAGAGACCCAGTACTTC.

CDR3 residues: CASSQDSLPGNYGYTF. The CDR3 DNA follows: TGTGCCAGCAGCCAAGATTCCCTGCCGGGTAACTATGGCTACACCTTC. The rearrangement uses TRBV14 and TRBJ1-2; unclear D gene. Germline CDR1 and CDR2: SGHDN and FVKESK. The length of the CDR3 is 16 residues. V shed 0 bases and J shed 1 base, with 12 bases lying between them. Combining the CDR3 with reference TRBV14 and TRBJ1-2 gives the whole variable domain EAGVTQFPSHSVIEKGQTVTLRCDPISGHDNLYWYRRVMGKEIKFLLHFVKESKQDESGMPNNRFLAERTGGTYSTLKVQPAELEDSGVYFCASSQDSLPGNYGYTFGSGTRLTVV.

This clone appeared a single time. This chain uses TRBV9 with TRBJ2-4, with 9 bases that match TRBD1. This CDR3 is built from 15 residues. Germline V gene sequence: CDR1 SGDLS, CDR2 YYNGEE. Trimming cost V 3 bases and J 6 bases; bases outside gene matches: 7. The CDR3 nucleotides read TGTGCCAGCAGCGGTGACAGGGGGGATGGAAACATTCAGTACTTC. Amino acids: CASSGDRGDGNIQYF.

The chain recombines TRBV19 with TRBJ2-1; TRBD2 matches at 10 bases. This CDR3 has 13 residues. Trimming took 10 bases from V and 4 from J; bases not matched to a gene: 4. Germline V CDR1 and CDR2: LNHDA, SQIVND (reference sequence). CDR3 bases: TGTGCCACCAGCGGGGGGGTGTACAATGAGCAGTTCTTC. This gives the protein CATSGGVYNEQFF.

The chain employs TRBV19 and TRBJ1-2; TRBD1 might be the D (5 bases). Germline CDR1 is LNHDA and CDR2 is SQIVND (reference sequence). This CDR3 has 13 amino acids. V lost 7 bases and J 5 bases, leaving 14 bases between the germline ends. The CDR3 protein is CASTPGEWYGYTF. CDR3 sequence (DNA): TGTGCCAGTACCCCGGGGGAATGGTATGGCTACACCTTC.

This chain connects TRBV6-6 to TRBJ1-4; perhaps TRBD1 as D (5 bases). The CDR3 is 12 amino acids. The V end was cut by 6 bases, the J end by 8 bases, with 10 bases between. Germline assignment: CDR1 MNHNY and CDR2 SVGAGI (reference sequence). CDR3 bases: TGTGCCAGCAGGATCGGGGGGGAAAAACTGTTTTTT. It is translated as CASRIGGEKLFF.

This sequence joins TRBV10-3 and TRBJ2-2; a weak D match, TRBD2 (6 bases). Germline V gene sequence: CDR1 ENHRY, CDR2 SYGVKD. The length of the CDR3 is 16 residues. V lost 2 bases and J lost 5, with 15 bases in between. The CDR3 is CAISEPAGRGTGELFF. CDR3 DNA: TGTGCCATCAGTGAGCCCGCTGGACGGGGGACCGGGGAGCTGTTTTTT.

The CDR3 DNA is TGTGCCAGCAGCTTGGTTCAGGGGGCAGATACGCAGTATTTT. Its protein is CASSLVQGADTQYF. The chain carries TRBV5-4 and TRBJ2-3; 7 bases align to TRBD1. CDR3 size: 14 residues. V shed 0 bases, J shed 4 bases, and the junction held 2 bases outside the gene matches. Per the germline V gene, CDR1 is SGHNT and CDR2 is YYREEE (reference sequence).

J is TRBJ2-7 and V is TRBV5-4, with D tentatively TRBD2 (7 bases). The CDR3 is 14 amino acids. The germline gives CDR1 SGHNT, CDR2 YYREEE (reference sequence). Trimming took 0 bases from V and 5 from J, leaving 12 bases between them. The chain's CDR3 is CASSLERGRDEQYF. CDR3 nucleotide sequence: TGTGCCAGCAGCTTGGAGAGGGGGAGGGACGAGCAGTACTTC.

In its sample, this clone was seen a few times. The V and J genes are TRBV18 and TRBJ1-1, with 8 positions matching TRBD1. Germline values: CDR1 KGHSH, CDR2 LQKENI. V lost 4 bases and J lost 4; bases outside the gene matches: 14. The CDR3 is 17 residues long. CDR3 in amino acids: CASSRNRQGPLGTEAFF. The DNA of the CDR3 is TGTGCCAGCTCACGCAACAGACAGGGGCCACTGGGCACTGAAGCTTTCTTT.